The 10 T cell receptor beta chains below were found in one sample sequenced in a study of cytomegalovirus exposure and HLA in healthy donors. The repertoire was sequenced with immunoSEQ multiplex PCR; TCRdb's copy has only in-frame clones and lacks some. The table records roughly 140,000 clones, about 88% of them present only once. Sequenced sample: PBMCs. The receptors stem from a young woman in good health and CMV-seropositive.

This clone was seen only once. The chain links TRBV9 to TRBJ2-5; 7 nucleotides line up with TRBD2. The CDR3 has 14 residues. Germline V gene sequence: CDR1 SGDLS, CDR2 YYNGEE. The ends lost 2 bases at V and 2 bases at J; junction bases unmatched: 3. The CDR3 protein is CASSVGGNQETQYF. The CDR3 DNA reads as TGTGCCAGCAGCGTGGGAGGGAATCAAGAGACCCAGTACTTC. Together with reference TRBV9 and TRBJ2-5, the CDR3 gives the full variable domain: DSGVTQTPKHLITATGQRVTLRCSPRSGDLSVYWYQQSLDQGLQFLIQYYNGEERAKGNILERFSAQQFPDLHSELNLSSLELGDSALYFCASSVGGNQETQYFGPGTRLLVL.

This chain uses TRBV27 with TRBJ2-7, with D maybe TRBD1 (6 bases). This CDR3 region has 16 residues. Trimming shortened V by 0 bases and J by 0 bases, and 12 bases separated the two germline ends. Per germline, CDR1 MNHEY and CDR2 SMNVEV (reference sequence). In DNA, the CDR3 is TGTGCCAGCAGTTTATCGGACGGGACACCCTCCTACGAGCAGTACTTC. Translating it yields CASSLSDGTPSYEQYF.

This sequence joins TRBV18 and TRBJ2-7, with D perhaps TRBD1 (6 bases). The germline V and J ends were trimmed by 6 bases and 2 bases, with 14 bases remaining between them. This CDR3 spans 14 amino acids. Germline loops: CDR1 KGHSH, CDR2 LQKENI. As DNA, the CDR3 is TGTGCCAGCTCTCCAGGGGCCTCAGCCTACGAGCAGTACTTC. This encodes CASSPGASAYEQYF.

CDR3 in amino acids: CASAGDGRQGVRETQYF. The DNA for the CDR3 is TGTGCCAGCGCAGGCGACGGACGCCAGGGGGTGAGAGAGACCCAGTACTTC. The chain links TRBV18 to TRBJ2-5; 7 bases are a match to TRBD1. CDR1 KGHSH and CDR2 LQKENI come from the germline V gene. With 8 bases clipped from V and 4 bases from J, the junction kept 19 bases outside the gene matches. The CDR3 has 17 residues.

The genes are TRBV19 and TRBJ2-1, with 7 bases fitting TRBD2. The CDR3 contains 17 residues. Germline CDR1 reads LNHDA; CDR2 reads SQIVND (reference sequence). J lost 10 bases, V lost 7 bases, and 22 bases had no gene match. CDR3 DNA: TGTGCCAGTACCTCACGCCAGCGGGATTCCTTAAGTATGGAGCAGTTCTTC. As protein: CASTSRQRDSLSMEQFF.

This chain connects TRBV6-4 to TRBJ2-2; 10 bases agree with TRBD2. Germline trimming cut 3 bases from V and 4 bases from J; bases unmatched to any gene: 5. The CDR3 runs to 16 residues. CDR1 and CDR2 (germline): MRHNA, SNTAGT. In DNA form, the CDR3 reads TGTGCCAGCAGTGAATACGGGACTAGCGTCACCGGGGAGCTGTTTTTT. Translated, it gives CASSEYGTSVTGELFF.

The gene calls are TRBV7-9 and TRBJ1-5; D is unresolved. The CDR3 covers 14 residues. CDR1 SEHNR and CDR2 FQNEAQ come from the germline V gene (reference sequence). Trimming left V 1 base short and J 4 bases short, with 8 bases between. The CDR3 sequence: CASSLDSRNQPQHF. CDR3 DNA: TGTGCCAGCAGCTTAGACAGTAGGAATCAGCCCCAGCATTTT.

The chain's CDR3 is CASSPTEVNTEAFF. For the CDR3, the DNA is TGTGCCAGCAGTCCGACAGAAGTGAACACTGAAGCTTTCTTT. The chain combines TRBV6-5 with TRBJ1-1; weak D call: TRBD1 (5 bases). The CDR3 is made up of 14 amino acids. Trimming shortened V by 5 bases and J by 0 bases, and 10 bases separated the two germline ends. Germline CDR1 reads MNHEY; CDR2 reads SVGAGI.

CDR3 amino acids: CASSMGLAGIYEQYF. The CDR3 DNA reads as TGCGCCAGCAGCATGGGACTAGCGGGAATCTACGAGCAGTACTTC. V and J are TRBV4-1 and TRBJ2-7; 13 bases line up with TRBD2. The CDR3 has 15 residues. Germline V lookup: CDR1 MGHRA, CDR2 YSYEKL. V lost 5 bases and J lost 3; bases outside the gene matches: 4.

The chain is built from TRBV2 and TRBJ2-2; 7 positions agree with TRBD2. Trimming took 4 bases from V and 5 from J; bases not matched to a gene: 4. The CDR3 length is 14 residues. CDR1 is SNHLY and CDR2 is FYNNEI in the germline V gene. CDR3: CASSVLRETGELFF. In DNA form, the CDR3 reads TGTGCCAGCAGTGTTTTGCGGGAGACCGGGGAGCTGTTTTTT. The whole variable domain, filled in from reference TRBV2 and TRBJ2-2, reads EPEVTQTPSHQVTQMGQEVILRCVPISNHLYFYWYRQILGQKVEFLVSFYNNEISEKSEIFDDQFSVERPDGSNFTLKIRSTKLEDSAMYFCASSVLRETGELFFGEGSRLTVL.